A selection of T cell receptor beta chains follows, all from one sample in a study of CD8 T cells in Susac syndrome. TCRdb used MiXCR to reprocess the immunoSEQ multiplex PCR reads, holding one entry per CDR3 protein. The repertoire consists of some 300,000 distinct CDR3 sequences, with around 89% occurring once and the leading ten covering around 0.18%. The material sequenced was CD8+ T cells from PBMCs. These receptors were obtained from a human donor with multiple sclerosis. Each CDR3 is given with its conserved first and last residue. Fields, in order: CDR3 length, V gene, clone size, J gene, D gene, CDR3 protein, CDR3 DNA. D genes are given only for firm matches. Clone size appears in some rows only: once, few, many, or a class for an expanded clone.

CDR3 length: 12
V gene: TRBV29-1
clone size: .
J gene: TRBJ1-2
D gene: TRBD1
CDR3 protein: CSVLEGARGYTF
CDR3 DNA: TGCAGCGTTTTGGAGGGGGCTAGGGGCTACACCTTC

CDR3 length: 14
V gene: TRBV20-1
clone size: .
J gene: TRBJ2-5
D gene: TRBD1
CDR3 protein: CSARAGTERETQYF
CDR3 DNA: TGCAGTGCTAGAGCCGGGACAGAGCGAGAGACCCAGTACTTC

CDR3 length: 15
V gene: TRBV28
clone size: .
J gene: TRBJ2-5
D gene: .
CDR3 protein: CASSFRLSGGETQYF
CDR3 DNA: TGTGCCAGCAGTTTTAGATTGTCCGGGGGAGAGACCCAGTACTTC

CDR3 length: 11
V gene: TRBV6-5
clone size: .
J gene: TRBJ2-5
D gene: .
CDR3 protein: CASQAGETQYF
CDR3 DNA: TGTGCCAGCCAGGCGGGCGAGACCCAGTACTTC

CDR3 length: 14
V gene: TRBV2
clone size: .
J gene: TRBJ1-5
D gene: .
CDR3 protein: CASRRGAGNQPQHF
CDR3 DNA: TGTGCCAGCAGGAGGGGGGCGGGGAATCAGCCCCAGCATTTT

CDR3 length: 15
V gene: TRBV5-6
clone size: .
J gene: TRBJ1-4
D gene: .
CDR3 protein: CASSLRTGRHEKLFF
CDR3 DNA: TGTGCCAGCAGCTTGCGTACAGGGAGACATGAAAAACTGTTTTTT

CDR3 length: 16
V gene: TRBV5-5
clone size: .
J gene: TRBJ2-5
D gene: .
CDR3 protein: CASSLVGPGAWETQYF
CDR3 DNA: TGTGCCAGCAGCTTGGTCGGTCCGGGGGCCTGGGAGACCCAGTACTTC

CDR3 length: 13
V gene: TRBV7-6
clone size: once
J gene: TRBJ2-1
D gene: .
CDR3 protein: CASSPSMGHEQFF
CDR3 DNA: TGTGCCAGCAGCCCAAGCATGGGACATGAGCAGTTCTTC

CDR3 length: 17
V gene: TRBV23-1
clone size: few
J gene: TRBJ1-2
D gene: .
CDR3 protein: CASSQSGADCGNYGYTF
CDR3 DNA: TGCGCCAGCAGTCAATCGGGGGCGGACTGCGGAAACTATGGCTACACCTTC

CDR3 length: 15
V gene: TRBV27
clone size: .
J gene: TRBJ2-2
D gene: .
CDR3 protein: CASSFQGPYTGELFF
CDR3 DNA: TGTGCCAGCAGTTTTCAGGGGCCCTACACCGGGGAGCTGTTTTTT

CDR3 length: 17
V gene: TRBV28
clone size: .
J gene: TRBJ2-7
D gene: TRBD2
CDR3 protein: CASSLPPASGWLYEQYF
CDR3 DNA: TGTGCCAGCAGTTTACCCCCAGCTAGCGGTTGGTTATACGAGCAGTACTTC

CDR3 length: 15
V gene: TRBV7-6
clone size: .
J gene: TRBJ2-5
D gene: TRBD2
CDR3 protein: CASSPGTSRGETQYF
CDR3 DNA: TGTGCCAGCAGCCCAGGGACTAGCCGGGGAGAGACCCAGTACTTC

CDR3 length: 13
V gene: TRBV6-5
clone size: few
J gene: TRBJ2-7
D gene: .
CDR3 protein: CASSYSMGYEQYF
CDR3 DNA: TGTGCCAGCAGTTACTCCATGGGCTACGAGCAGTACTTC

CDR3 length: 13
V gene: TRBV29-1
clone size: .
J gene: TRBJ2-2
D gene: .
CDR3 protein: CSVTRENTGELFF
CDR3 DNA: TGCAGCGTTACGCGGGAGAACACCGGGGAGCTGTTTTTT

CDR3 length: 15
V gene: TRBV7-9
clone size: .
J gene: TRBJ2-3
D gene: TRBD2
CDR3 protein: CASSSASGGADTQYF
CDR3 DNA: TGTGCCAGCAGTTCCGCTAGCGGGGGTGCAGATACGCAGTATTTT

CDR3 length: 16
V gene: TRBV4-1
clone size: .
J gene: TRBJ2-7
D gene: .
CDR3 protein: CASSQVGREKWYEQYF
CDR3 DNA: TGCGCCAGCAGCCAAGTCGGTCGGGAGAAGTGGTACGAGCAGTACTTC

CDR3 length: 15
V gene: TRBV29-1
clone size: once
J gene: TRBJ1-5
D gene: .
CDR3 protein: CSVEVLGPPTAAQHF
CDR3 DNA: TGCAGCGTTGAAGTCCTGGGACCTCCTACCGCGGCCCAGCATTTT

CDR3 length: 15
V gene: TRBV25-1
clone size: .
J gene: TRBJ2-5
D gene: TRBD1
CDR3 protein: CASSFHGTGRETQYF
CDR3 DNA: TGTGCCAGCAGTTTCCACGGGACAGGGAGAGAGACCCAGTACTTC

CDR3 length: 15
V gene: TRBV9
clone size: .
J gene: TRBJ2-1
D gene: .
CDR3 protein: CASSVGGDPHNEQFF
CDR3 DNA: TGTGCCAGCAGCGTAGGAGGGGACCCCCACAATGAGCAGTTCTTC

CDR3 length: 12
V gene: TRBV9
clone size: .
J gene: TRBJ2-2
D gene: .
CDR3 protein: CASSALRGELFF
CDR3 DNA: TGTGCCAGCTCCGCCCTTCGGGGGGAGCTGTTTTTT

CDR3 length: 14
V gene: TRBV12-3/TRBV12-4
clone size: .
J gene: TRBJ1-2
D gene: TRBD1
CDR3 protein: CASSSATGGYGYTF
CDR3 DNA: TGTGCCAGCAGTTCAGCTACAGGGGGGTATGGCTACACCTTC

CDR3 length: 15
V gene: TRBV27
clone size: .
J gene: TRBJ2-7
D gene: .
CDR3 protein: CASSYSANSRDEQYF
CDR3 DNA: TGTGCCAGCAGTTATTCCGCGAATTCCAGGGACGAGCAGTACTTC

CDR3 length: 17
V gene: TRBV19
clone size: .
J gene: TRBJ2-1
D gene: .
CDR3 protein: CASSPRRLDPPPNEQFF
CDR3 DNA: TGTGCCAGTAGTCCGAGGCGACTAGACCCCCCCCCTAATGAGCAGTTCTTC

CDR3 length: 13
V gene: TRBV7-9
clone size: .
J gene: TRBJ2-5
D gene: .
CDR3 protein: CASSFSLQETQYF
CDR3 DNA: TGTGCCAGCAGTTTTTCACTCCAGGAGACCCAGTACTTC

CDR3 length: 13
V gene: TRBV7-2
clone size: many
J gene: TRBJ2-3
D gene: .
CDR3 protein: CASSLGTSDTQYF
CDR3 DNA: TGTGCCAGCAGCTTAGGGACTTCAGATACGCAGTATTTT

CDR3 length: 15
V gene: TRBV19
clone size: .
J gene: TRBJ2-7
D gene: .
CDR3 protein: CASSINQGLSYEQYF
CDR3 DNA: TGTGCCAGTAGTATCAATCAGGGATTGTCCTACGAGCAGTACTTC

CDR3 length: 15
V gene: TRBV24-1
clone size: .
J gene: TRBJ2-2
D gene: TRBD1
CDR3 protein: CATSDRDRGIGELFF
CDR3 DNA: TGTGCCACCAGTGACCGAGACAGGGGGATCGGGGAGCTGTTTTTT

CDR3 length: 18
V gene: TRBV7-3
clone size: .
J gene: TRBJ2-2
D gene: .
CDR3 protein: CASSPPGVRAFTSGELFF
CDR3 DNA: TGTGCCAGCAGCCCCCCCGGAGTTCGGGCTTTTACATCCGGGGAGCTGTTTTTT

CDR3 length: 16
V gene: TRBV7-9
clone size: .
J gene: TRBJ1-2
D gene: .
CDR3 protein: CASSPKLDGGPYGYTF
CDR3 DNA: TGTGCCAGCAGCCCTAAACTGGACGGAGGTCCCTATGGCTACACCTTC

CDR3 length: 15
V gene: TRBV20-1
clone size: .
J gene: TRBJ2-7
D gene: .
CDR3 protein: CSAVRSGRSGGGQYF
CDR3 DNA: TGCAGTGCTGTCAGGAGTGGGCGCTCGGGTGGTGGGCAGTACTTC

CDR3 length: 16
V gene: TRBV4-2
clone size: .
J gene: TRBJ2-2
D gene: TRBD2
CDR3 protein: CASSPQGLAITGELFF
CDR3 DNA: TGTGCCAGCAGCCCCCAGGGACTAGCGATCACCGGGGAGCTGTTTTTT

CDR3 length: 16
V gene: TRBV6-1
clone size: .
J gene: TRBJ2-2
D gene: TRBD2
CDR3 protein: CASSRGLAGATGELFF
CDR3 DNA: TGTGCCAGCAGTCGAGGACTAGCGGGAGCCACCGGGGAGCTGTTTTTT

CDR3 length: 15
V gene: TRBV4-1
clone size: few
J gene: TRBJ1-1
D gene: .
CDR3 protein: CASSPPPGGNTEAFF
CDR3 DNA: TGCGCCAGCAGCCCGCCGCCGGGAGGGAACACTGAAGCTTTCTTT

CDR3 length: 12
V gene: TRBV10-2
clone size: .
J gene: TRBJ2-2
D gene: .
CDR3 protein: CAILSLTGELFF
CDR3 DNA: TGCGCCATCCTGAGCCTCACCGGGGAGCTGTTTTTT

CDR3 length: 13
V gene: TRBV7-9
clone size: .
J gene: TRBJ1-1
D gene: .
CDR3 protein: CASKTGIDTEAFF
CDR3 DNA: TGTGCCAGCAAAACGGGGATAGACACTGAAGCTTTCTTT

CDR3 length: 14
V gene: TRBV7-2
clone size: .
J gene: TRBJ2-1
D gene: .
CDR3 protein: CASSLFRSYNEQFF
CDR3 DNA: TGTGCCAGCAGCCTGTTCAGATCGTACAATGAGCAGTTCTTC

CDR3 length: 13
V gene: TRBV29-1
clone size: .
J gene: TRBJ2-1
D gene: TRBD2
CDR3 protein: CSVPGWREKAPFF
CDR3 DNA: TGCAGCGTTCCTGGGTGGCGGGAGAAGGCCCCGTTCTTC

CDR3 length: 15
V gene: TRBV6-1
clone size: .
J gene: TRBJ2-2
D gene: .
CDR3 protein: CASNLGTGGAGELFF
CDR3 DNA: TGTGCCAGCAACCTAGGGACTGGAGGGGCCGGGGAGCTGTTTTTT

CDR3 length: 15
V gene: TRBV19
clone size: .
J gene: TRBJ2-1
D gene: .
CDR3 protein: CASRGVGVTYNEQFF
CDR3 DNA: TGTGCCAGTAGGGGAGTGGGAGTCACCTACAATGAGCAGTTCTTC

CDR3 length: 16
V gene: TRBV7-9
clone size: .
J gene: TRBJ1-5
D gene: TRBD1
CDR3 protein: CASSPPDRGLGQPQHF
CDR3 DNA: TGTGCCAGCAGCCCTCCGGACAGGGGGCTGGGGCAGCCCCAGCATTTT

CDR3 length: 13
V gene: TRBV19
clone size: .
J gene: TRBJ1-1
D gene: .
CDR3 protein: CASTLTSGTEAFF
CDR3 DNA: TGTGCCAGTACGCTGACCTCGGGAACTGAAGCTTTCTTT

CDR3 length: 16
V gene: TRBV27
clone size: many
J gene: TRBJ2-5
D gene: TRBD2
CDR3 protein: CASSPGSGGADETQYF
CDR3 DNA: TGTGCCAGCAGCCCCGGAAGCGGGGGGGCCGATGAGACCCAGTACTTC

CDR3 length: 15
V gene: TRBV27
clone size: once
J gene: TRBJ1-5
D gene: .
CDR3 protein: CASSFLGDQDQPQHF
CDR3 DNA: TGTGCCAGCAGTTTTCTCGGGGACCAAGATCAGCCCCAGCATTTT

CDR3 length: 15
V gene: TRBV7-9
clone size: .
J gene: TRBJ2-5
D gene: .
CDR3 protein: CASSPKGTAKETQYF
CDR3 DNA: TGTGCCAGCAGCCCAAAAGGGACCGCGAAGGAGACCCAGTACTTC

CDR3 length: 13
V gene: TRBV19
clone size: .
J gene: TRBJ1-1
D gene: .
CDR3 protein: CASSMGQNTEAFF
CDR3 DNA: TGTGCCAGTAGTATGGGTCAGAACACTGAAGCTTTCTTT

CDR3 length: 15
V gene: TRBV4-1
clone size: .
J gene: TRBJ1-2
D gene: .
CDR3 protein: CASSQGVGSNYGYTF
CDR3 DNA: TGCGCCAGCAGCCAAGGAGTTGGCTCTAACTATGGCTACACCTTC

CDR3 length: 16
V gene: TRBV20-1
clone size: .
J gene: TRBJ1-5
D gene: .
CDR3 protein: CSARDARNLYNQPQHF
CDR3 DNA: TGCAGTGCTAGAGATGCCAGGAACCTTTACAATCAGCCCCAGCATTTT

CDR3 length: 15
V gene: TRBV15
clone size: once
J gene: TRBJ2-2
D gene: .
CDR3 protein: CATSERGMDTGELFF
CDR3 DNA: TGTGCCACCAGTGAAAGGGGGATGGACACCGGGGAGCTGTTTTTT

CDR3 length: 16
V gene: TRBV7-9
clone size: .
J gene: TRBJ2-2
D gene: .
CDR3 protein: CASSFRLAVSTGELFF
CDR3 DNA: TGTGCCAGCAGCTTCCGTTTAGCGGTATCAACCGGGGAGCTGTTTTTT

CDR3 length: 14
V gene: TRBV4-1
clone size: .
J gene: TRBJ2-7
D gene: .
CDR3 protein: CASSQILAPGEQYF
CDR3 DNA: TGCGCCAGCAGCCAAATACTAGCCCCGGGCGAGCAGTACTTC

CDR3 length: 14
V gene: TRBV20-1
clone size: .
J gene: TRBJ2-7
D gene: .
CDR3 protein: CSARDRAANYEQYF
CDR3 DNA: TGCAGTGCTAGAGATCGGGCAGCCAATTACGAGCAGTACTTC

CDR3 length: 14
V gene: TRBV12-3/TRBV12-4
clone size: many
J gene: TRBJ2-7
D gene: .
CDR3 protein: CASSLGGGSYEQYF
CDR3 DNA: TGCGCCAGCAGCTTGGGGGGAGGCTCCTACGAGCAGTACTTC

CDR3 length: 17
V gene: TRBV29-1
clone size: .
J gene: TRBJ2-5
D gene: TRBD2
CDR3 protein: CSVEGWSSGPWAETQYF
CDR3 DNA: TGCAGCGTTGAAGGGTGGTCTAGCGGACCGTGGGCGGAGACCCAGTACTTC